Listed below are T cell receptor beta chains from one sample, sequenced in a study of T cells after posttransplantation cyclophosphamide. TCRdb keeps only in-frame clones here, not all; method: immunoSEQ multiplex PCR. The table has around 43,000 clones, roughly nine tenths seen once. The sequenced sample was PBMCs. The receptors come from a woman aged 50 to 65 in good health and a related stem cell transplant donor. The conserved cysteine and the conserved F or W are not part of the CDR3 here. Size is omitted from some rows. Given values are once, few, many or a class for expanded clones.

abundance | j_gene | len | v_gene | CDR3aa
. | TRBJ2-2 | 16 | TRBV5-4 | ASSSASSRGSNTGELF
. | TRBJ2-3 | 10 | TRBV19 | ASSSKRGTQY
. | TRBJ1-1 | 10 | TRBV6-5 | ASGGLNTEAF
. | TRBJ1-2 | 11 | TRBV5-5 | ASSFQGLRGYT
. | TRBJ1-2 | 13 | TRBV28 | ASSPPAGANYGYT
once | TRBJ2-1 | 13 | TRBV7-2 | ASSVTSGSYNEQF
. | TRBJ2-5 | 14 | TRBV7-2 | ASRNGLVGGGETQY
few | TRBJ1-2 | 12 | TRBV6-6 | ASSSGQGIYGYT
. | TRBJ2-3 | 13 | TRBV11-3 | ASSLDPGTTDTQY
once | TRBJ2-2 | 14 | TRBV6-1 | ASSDRGQGDTGELF
. | TRBJ2-2 | 16 | TRBV21-1 | ASRGTGGYIDNTGELF
. | TRBJ2-3 | 14 | TRBV10-3 | AISEPTSGGTDTQY
. | TRBJ2-1 | 11 | TRBV28 | ASSLGLVNEQF
. | TRBJ2-1 | 12 | TRBV19 | ASRTSGYYNEQF
. | TRBJ1-2 | 11 | TRBV19 | ASSIGAGMDYT
once | TRBJ2-7 | 12 | TRBV19 | ASAGTSGPYEQY
. | TRBJ1-6 | 11 | TRBV23-1 | ARTGTGNSPLH
. | TRBJ2-1 | 13 | TRBV28 | ASSLWRDSYNEQF
. | TRBJ1-4 | 11 | TRBV30 | AWSQGRDEKLF
. | TRBJ1-2 | 14 | TRBV5-4 | ASSLGQGRSLEGYT
. | TRBJ1-2 | 12 | TRBV6-1 | ASSGRTGLDGYT
. | TRBJ2-5 | 10 | TRBV27 | ASSQGAETQY
. | TRBJ2-3 | 15 | TRBV11-3 | ASSSGLAGTSTDTQY
. | TRBJ2-7 | 11 | TRBV25-1 | ASSEGGDHEQY
. | TRBJ1-2 | 13 | TRBV4-1 | ASSDLGGPGYGYT
once | TRBJ2-1 | 16 | TRBV9 | ASSVSSQGLAAYNEQF
. | TRBJ1-2 | 12 | TRBV7-6 | ASSPGVGYDGYT
. | TRBJ2-2 | 12 | TRBV2 | ASRTPTNTGELF
. | TRBJ2-3 | 15 | TRBV4-1 | ASSQEDSGLGSGTQY